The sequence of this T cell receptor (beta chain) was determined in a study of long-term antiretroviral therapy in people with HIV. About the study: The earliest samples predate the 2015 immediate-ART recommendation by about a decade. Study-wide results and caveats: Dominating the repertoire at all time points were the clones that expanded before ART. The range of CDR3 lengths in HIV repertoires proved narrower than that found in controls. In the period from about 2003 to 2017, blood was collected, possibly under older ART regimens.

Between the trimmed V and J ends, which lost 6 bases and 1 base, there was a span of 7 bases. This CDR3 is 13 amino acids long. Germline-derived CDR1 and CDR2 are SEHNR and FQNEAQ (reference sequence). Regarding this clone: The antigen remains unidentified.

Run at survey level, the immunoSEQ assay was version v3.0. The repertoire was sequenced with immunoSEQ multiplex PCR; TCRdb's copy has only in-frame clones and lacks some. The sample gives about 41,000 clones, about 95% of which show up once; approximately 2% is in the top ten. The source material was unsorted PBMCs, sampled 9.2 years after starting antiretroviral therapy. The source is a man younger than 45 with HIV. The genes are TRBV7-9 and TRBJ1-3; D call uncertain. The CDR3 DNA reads TGTGCCAGCAGAAGAGGGTCTGGAAACACCATATATTTT. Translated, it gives CASRRGSGNTIYF.